These 26 T cell receptor beta chains originate from one sample sequenced in a study of T cell changes during pregnancy in multiple sclerosis. The data were produced by immunoSEQ multiplex PCR, yet TCRdb's version contains in-frame clones alone and is incomplete. There are tens of thousands of clones in the sample; approximately 92% occur only once, and approximately 0.35% lies in the top ten. The sequencing used CD4+ T cells from peripheral blood mononuclear cells, collected before pregnancy. The origin of the receptors is a female donor with multiple sclerosis, enrolled in a pregnancy study.

V gene TRBV19 combines with J gene TRBJ1-1; D unclear. V shed 3 bases and J shed 1 base, with 12 bases lying between them. The CDR3 covers 15 residues. Germline V CDR1 and CDR2: LNHDA, SQIVND (reference sequence). This CDR3 is CASSIPPAGNTEAFF. The CDR3 nucleotides read TGTGCCAGTAGTATCCCCCCGGCGGGGAACACTGAAGCTTTCTTT.

The CDR3 sequence: CASSSTMRVGNYGYTF. The CDR3 bases are TGTGCCAGCAGCTCGACCATGAGGGTGGGGAACTATGGCTACACCTTC. The chain combines TRBV7-9 with TRBJ1-2; D unresolved. The germline V gene encodes CDR1 SEHNR and CDR2 FQNEAQ (reference sequence). CDR3 size: 16 residues. Trimming cost V 4 bases and J 2 bases, with 17 bases left between them.

V usage is TRBV11-2 and J usage is TRBJ2-1, with no clear D. Germline V CDR1 and CDR2: SGHAT, FQNNGV. Trimming stripped 2 bases from V and 3 bases from J, with 11 bases between. The CDR3 covers 15 residues. CDR3 region: CASSLRLGNYNEQFF. CDR3 in DNA: TGTGCCAGCAGCTTAAGGCTAGGTAACTACAATGAGCAGTTCTTC.

V is TRBV9 and J is TRBJ2-7, with D possibly TRBD1 on 5 matching bases. This CDR3 is built from 14 residues. CDR1 SGDLS and CDR2 YYNGEE come from the germline V gene. V was cut by 1 base and J by 0 bases, with 8 bases left in between. For the CDR3, the DNA is TGTGCCAGCAGCGTATCTGACAGCTCCTACGAGCAGTACTTC. Its protein product is CASSVSDSSYEQYF.

This clone was seen just once. The gene calls are TRBV27 and TRBJ2-2; 8 bases match TRBD2. Germline V lookup: CDR1 MNHEY, CDR2 SMNVEV (reference sequence). Trimming at V came to 5 bases and at J to 0 bases, leaving 5 bases not matched to a gene. The CDR3 has 16 amino acids. The CDR3 loop is CASSPTSGANTGELFF. DNA for the CDR3: TGTGCCAGCAGTCCTACTAGCGGAGCGAACACCGGGGAGCTGTTTTTT.

The J gene is TRBJ1-1, the V gene TRBV6-5; TRBD1 matches 12 bases. Trimming removed 6 bases from V and 4 bases from J; junction bases left unmatched: 6. Germline CDR1 MNHEY, CDR2 SVGAGI. This CDR3 contains 15 residues. CDR3 protein: CASRGQGAGGTEAFF. The CDR3 bases are TGTGCCAGCAGGGGACAGGGGGCTGGGGGCACTGAAGCTTTCTTT.

The rearrangement uses TRBV7-2 and TRBJ2-7, with D unclear. Germline CDR1 SGHTA, CDR2 FQGNSA. Between the trimmed V and J ends, which lost 7 bases and 3 bases, there was a span of 10 bases. The CDR3 spans 12 residues. The CDR3 coding sequence is TGTGCCAGCAAGCCCCCGGGCTACGAGCAGTACTTC. The encoded protein is CASKPPGYEQYF.

CDR3 DNA: TGTGCCAGCAGTTCCACGGTCTATAATTCACCCCTCCACTTT. Translation: CASSSTVYNSPLHF. The J gene is TRBJ1-6, the V gene TRBV6-5, with D hard to call. The CDR3 loop spans 14 amino acids. Germline CDR1 reads MNHEY; CDR2 reads SVGAGI. V lost 4 bases and J lost 3, with 7 bases in between.

The rearrangement uses TRBV5-1 and TRBJ2-1; tentative D call: TRBD1 (6 bases). Per germline, CDR1 SGHRS and CDR2 YFSETQ. Deletions cut 4 bases from V and 4 bases from J, with 12 bases between. This CDR3 has 14 amino acids. The CDR3 sequence: CASSLQDSYNEQFF. The CDR3 DNA follows: TGCGCCAGCAGCCTCCAGGACAGTTACAATGAGCAGTTCTTC.

This clone has only one observation. This chain uses TRBV30 with TRBJ1-2, with 10 bases fitting TRBD1. This CDR3 spans 13 amino acids. After removal of 8 bases from V and 8 bases from J, the junction contained 11 bases not matched to a gene. Per germline, CDR1 GTSNPN and CDR2 SVGIG (reference sequence). The CDR3, as DNA: TGTGCCCTAAAGGGGACAGGGGTGAGGGGCTACACCTTC. Translating it yields CALKGTGVRGYTF.

The V gene is TRBV18, the J gene TRBJ1-1; no clear D. This CDR3 region has 14 residues. Germline V gene sequence: CDR1 KGHSH, CDR2 LQKENI. The V and J ends lost 2 bases and 0 bases respectively, with 7 bases between them. The CDR3 coding sequence is TGTGCCAGCTCACCAGGTCGGGTGAACACTGAAGCTTTCTTT. Translating it yields CASSPGRVNTEAFF.

This clone came up once. The chain couples TRBV11-2 to TRBJ2-7, with 8 bases matching TRBD2. The CDR3 runs to 17 residues. Germline V CDR1 and CDR2: SGHAT, FQNNGV. After removal of 0 bases from V and 1 base from J, the junction contained 8 bases not matched to a gene. CDR3 coding DNA: TGTGCCAGCAGCTTAGACTCCGGGACTAGTCAGTCCTACGAGCAGTACTTC. It yields the protein CASSLDSGTSQSYEQYF. The variable domain in full, completed from reference TRBV11-2 and TRBJ2-7, reads EAGVAQSPRYKIIEKRQSVAFWCNPISGHATLYWYQQILGQGPKLLIQFQNNGVVDDSQLPKDRFSAERLKGVDSTLKIQPAKLEDSAVYLCASSLDSGTSQSYEQYFGPGTRLTVT.

The chain combines TRBV15 with TRBJ1-1; the D gene is possibly TRBD1 (5 bases). The V gene's germline CDR1 is LNHNV and CDR2 YYDKDF (reference sequence). The CDR3 covers 14 residues. V was cut by 5 bases and J by 0 bases, with 10 bases left in between. The CDR3 sequence is CATSVMDMNTEAFF. As DNA, the CDR3 is TGTGCCACCAGCGTCATGGACATGAACACTGAAGCTTTCTTT.

The rearrangement links TRBV30 to TRBJ1-4, with D possibly being TRBD1 (5 bases). Germline V gene data show CDR1 as GTSNPN and CDR2 as SVGIG (reference sequence). This CDR3 region has 13 residues. Deletions cut 2 bases from V and 4 bases from J, with 8 bases between. The CDR3 loop is CAWSFRVNEKLFF. The CDR3 bases are TGTGCCTGGAGTTTCAGGGTTAATGAAAAACTGTTTTTT.

The V and J genes are TRBV6-4 and TRBJ2-3; D is possibly TRBD2 (5 bases). CDR3 length equals 17 residues. V was cut by 8 bases and J by 1 base, with 22 bases left in between. CDR1 is MRHNA and CDR2 is SNTAGT in the germline V gene. The DNA of the CDR3 is TGTGCCAGCGCTCCCTCGCCGGCGGGTTGGGGCACAGATACGCAGTATTTT. Translation: CASAPSPAGWGTDTQYF.

The CDR3 DNA is TGTGCCAGCAGTGCAACTAGCGGGGGGTACGAGCAGTACTTC. Protein product: CASSATSGGYEQYF. The chain couples TRBV2 to TRBJ2-7, with 12 bases lining up with TRBD2. Unmatched junction bases numbered 2, after V lost 4 bases and J lost 4 bases. Per germline, CDR1 SNHLY and CDR2 FYNNEI. The CDR3 has 14 amino acids.

The genes are TRBV20-1 and TRBJ2-3; a possible D gene is TRBD2 (6 bases). This CDR3 has 11 residues. V was pared by 2 bases and J by 10 bases, with 10 bases between. The germline gives CDR1 DFQATT, CDR2 SNEGSKA (reference sequence). The CDR3 loop reads CSARLGTAQYF. The CDR3 nucleotides are TGCAGTGCTAGATTAGGGACTGCGCAGTATTTT.

The CDR3 is CASTRAGANEKLFF. The CDR3 coding sequence is TGTGCCAGTACCCGGGCAGGGGCTAATGAAAAACTGTTTTTT. This sequence joins TRBV19 and TRBJ1-4; TRBD1 is a possible D gene (6 bases). From germline, CDR1 is LNHDA and CDR2 SQIVND (reference sequence). This CDR3 contains 14 residues. The ends were cut back, 7 bases at V and 3 bases at J, with 12 bases in the middle.

V is TRBV29-1 and J is TRBJ2-3, with no clear D. The V gene's germline CDR1 is SQVTM and CDR2 ANQGSEA. Trimming took 5 bases from V and 0 from J, leaving 6 bases between them. The CDR3 runs 12 residues. Here the CDR3 reads CSVSRSTDTQYF. The DNA of the CDR3 is TGCAGCGTTTCCAGGAGCACAGATACGCAGTATTTT.

The rearrangement joins TRBV9 to TRBJ2-3; 16 nucleotides line up with TRBD2. V lost 3 bases and J lost 4; bases outside the gene matches: 2. The CDR3 contains 16 residues. CDR1 is SGDLS and CDR2 is YYNGEE in the germline V gene. CDR3: CASSGGLAGGSDTQYF. The CDR3 nucleotides are TGTGCCAGCAGCGGGGGACTAGCGGGAGGGTCAGATACGCAGTATTTT.

V gene TRBV6-5 combines with J gene TRBJ2-3; 8 nucleotides align to TRBD1. The germline gives CDR1 MNHEY, CDR2 SVGAGI. The V gene end was trimmed by 6 bases and the J gene end by 3 bases; junction bases not matched to a gene: 5. The CDR3 is made up of 14 amino acids. CDR3: CASRRQGWTDTQYF. In nucleotides, the CDR3 is TGTGCCAGCAGGAGACAGGGGTGGACAGATACGCAGTATTTT.

This chain links TRBV15 with TRBJ2-4; 9 bases align to TRBD1. The CDR3 totals 20 residues. The germline gives CDR1 LNHNV, CDR2 YYDKDF (reference sequence). The V segment lost 5 bases and the J segment 0 bases; nucleotides outside the gene matches: 17. CDR3 amino acids: CATSQSRDRVSGIAKNIQYF. The CDR3 coding sequence is TGTGCCACCAGCCAGTCCCGGGACAGGGTCTCAGGCATAGCCAAAAACATTCAGTACTTC.

The V and J genes are TRBV5-8 and TRBJ1-1; 8 nucleotides align to TRBD1. With 6 bases clipped from V and 8 bases from J, the junction kept 6 bases outside the gene matches. This CDR3 has 12 amino acids. The V gene's germline CDR1 is SGHTS and CDR2 YDEGEE. The CDR3 sequence: CASNQGALEAFF. The CDR3 DNA is TGTGCCAGCAACCAGGGGGCTTTGGAAGCTTTCTTT.

This clone was observed a handful of times. The DNA of the CDR3 is TGCGCCAGCAGCCGGGACAGAGACACTGAAGCTTTCTTT. Protein sequence: CASSRDRDTEAFF. The rearrangement links TRBV4-3 to TRBJ1-1, with 7 bases identical to TRBD1. This CDR3 has 13 residues. Germline V gene sequence: CDR1 LGHNA, CDR2 YSLEER. Trimming cost V 4 bases and J 3 bases; bases outside gene matches: 2.

The chain joins TRBV5-1 to TRBJ2-2; 8 bases agree with TRBD2. The CDR3 is made up of 15 amino acids. V trimming: 3 bases; J trimming: 7 bases; junction bases outside the gene matches: 8. CDR1 and CDR2 (germline): SGHRS, YFSETQ. CDR3 nucleotide sequence: TGCGCCAGCAGCTGGGCCCTAGCGGGTGACGGGGAGCTGTTTTTT. Protein product: CASSWALAGDGELFF.

This chain joins TRBV18 and TRBJ2-7, with 9 bases fitting TRBD2. The CDR3 is 17 amino acids. Germline V gene lookup returns CDR1 KGHSH and CDR2 LQKENI. The junction had 15 bases not matched to a gene; V was cut back by 6 bases and J by 3 bases. This CDR3 reads CASSLGGSGRSGYEQYF. CDR3 coding DNA: TGTGCCAGCTCTCTAGGGGGTAGCGGGAGATCCGGCTACGAGCAGTACTTC.